This TCR beta chain was captured in a study of immune heterogeneity within non-small cell lung tumors. Study-level results: Local T-cell clonality and local tumor mutational burden correlated moderately but significantly (R about 0.34). High-frequency T-cell receptor beta clonotypes were largely distinct between individual patients.

A first 10-cycle multiplex round used 32 V-gene and 13 J-gene primers on TCR beta CDR3. In TCRdb, the multiplex PCR reads were re-called with MiXCR into one record per CDR3 protein. The sample contains tens of thousands of distinct CDR3 sequences, 28% of which appear only once. This clonotype was counted a few times. What it binds is not known. Bulk tumor genomic DNA constituted the template, at around 590 ng per sample. The authors collected several far-apart biopsies from each primary tumor during surgery. The study enrolled patients with untreated, newly diagnosed non-small cell lung cancer who underwent curative surgery. Each donor was a newly diagnosed non-small cell lung cancer patient undergoing surgery with curative intent. The sequence was collected from a man between 40 and 49 years old with non-small cell lung cancer. Sequencing input: lung tumor tissue.

The CDR3 region has the DNA TGTGCCAGTCCCCCCCCAGGACCGAAAGAGGACCACGAGCAGTACTTC. Its protein product is CASPPPGPKEDHEQYF. This sequence joins TRBV2 and TRBJ2-7; D unclear. CDR1 and CDR2 (germline): SNHLY, FYNNEI. The CDR3 runs 16 residues. V lost 9 bases and J 5 bases, leaving 26 bases between the germline ends.